Shown below are 17 T cell receptor beta chains from a single sample sequenced in a study of T-cell reconstitution after alpha-beta-depleted transplantation in children (dated by TCRdb to about 2016). Library creation used PCR. TCRdb lists the instrument as Illumina HiSeq 2500. Molecular barcoding was employed in the preparation of TCR libraries, with unique molecular identifiers being used to normalize TCRbeta repertoire quantification. The raw public data were reprocessed by TCRdb itself: fastp quality trimming at Q25, MiXCR clonotype calling, in-frame beta chains only. Identical CDR3 protein sequences are pooled into one entry, listed with their most common genes and DNA. The sample table shows 330,000 or so distinct CDR3 sequences, and about 9.3% are seen once. The ten largest clones take up under 3% of the sample. The sample here was PBMCs from the stem cell graft donor, taken from the stem cell graft. The receptors come from a human donor who donated a stem cell graft to a child with acute lymphoblastic leukemia.

In this sample, this clonotype turned up a few times. This chain joins TRBV6-1 and TRBJ2-3; D is tentatively TRBD1 or TRBD2 (5 bases each). V lost 2 bases, J lost 4 bases, and 22 bases lay in between. From germline, CDR1 is MNHNS and CDR2 SASEGT. The CDR3 runs 18 residues. CDR3 loop: CASSEPGSRDLRPDTQYF. The CDR3 nucleotides read TGTGCCAGCAGTGAACCGGGGAGCAGGGACCTCCGGCCAGATACGCAGTATTTT.

This chain joins TRBV7-2 and TRBJ2-1; 9 nucleotides match TRBD1. The CDR3 totals 15 residues. CDR1 and CDR2 from the germline V gene are SGHTA and FQGNSA. V trimming: 2 bases; J trimming: 8 bases; junction bases outside the gene matches: 7. DNA for the CDR3: TGTGCCAGCAGCTTAAGACAGGGGGAAGGGGATGAGCAGTTCTTC. Amino acid sequence: CASSLRQGEGDEQFF.

Written as DNA, the CDR3 is TGTGCCAGCAGCACAAGCAGGGGAGATACGCAGTATTTT. This encodes CASSTSRGDTQYF. V gene TRBV7-2 combines with J gene TRBJ2-3, with D tentatively TRBD1 (6 bases). V dropped 5 bases and J dropped 5 bases, with 11 bases sitting between them. Germline V CDR1 and CDR2: SGHTA, FQGNSA. CDR3 size: 13 residues.

The V call is TRBV3-1, the J call TRBJ2-3; D gene ambiguous. V was shortened by 4 bases and J by 6 bases, with 8 bases between the two germline ends. CDR3 size: 12 residues. Germline CDR1 and CDR2: LGHDT and YNNKEL (reference sequence). The CDR3: CASSRFGDTQYF. Here the CDR3 DNA reads TGTGCCAGCAGCCGTTTTGGGGATACGCAGTATTTT.

CDR3 coding DNA: TGTGCCAGCAGCCCCGAGGGGTTAGGTGAAAAACTGTTTTTT. Its protein is CASSPEGLGEKLFF. This chain uses TRBV7-9 with TRBJ1-4; D might be TRBD1 (5 bases). The V gene lost 5 bases and the J gene lost 7 bases, with 14 bases spanning the gap. The CDR3 is made up of 14 amino acids. Looked up from germline, CDR1 is SEHNR and CDR2 is FQNEAQ (reference sequence). Full variable domain (rest looked up from reference TRBV7-9 and TRBJ1-4): DTGVSQNPRHKITKRGQNVTFRCDPISEHNRLYWYRQTLGQGPEFLTYFQNEAQLEKSRLLSDRFSAERPKGSFSTLEIQRTEQGDSAMYLCASSPEGLGEKLFFGSGTQLSVL.

The chain couples TRBV29-1 to TRBJ2-1; 10 positions match TRBD2. Per the germline V gene, CDR1 is SQVTM and CDR2 is ANQGSEA. Unmatched junction bases numbered 3, after V lost 5 bases and J lost 5 bases. The CDR3 spans 13 residues. The CDR3 spells CSVSGRVDNEQFF. CDR3 DNA: TGCAGCGTTAGCGGGAGGGTTGACAATGAGCAGTTCTTC.

The chain joins TRBV6-1 to TRBJ1-1, with a weak D call TRBD1 (5 bases). CDR3 size: 13 residues. Trimming left V 5 bases short and J 6 bases short, with 13 bases between. Germline V gives CDR1 MNHNS, CDR2 SASEGT. CDR3 sequence reads: CASSQQVTAEAFF. In nucleotides, the CDR3 is TGTGCCAGCAGTCAACAGGTTACCGCTGAAGCTTTCTTT.

The genes are TRBV5-5 and TRBJ2-1, with 11 positions matching TRBD1. This CDR3 contains 15 residues. Unmatched junction bases numbered 7, after V lost 4 bases and J lost 7 bases. Per the germline V gene, CDR1 is SGHKS and CDR2 is YYEKEE (reference sequence). CDR3 sequence (DNA): TGTGCCAGCAGCCCCGGACAGGGGGCGCGGAATGAGCAGTTCTTC. Its protein product is CASSPGQGARNEQFF.

This clonotype has ten or more counts. The chain employs TRBV12-3 or TRBV12-4 and TRBJ2-5; 8 bases agree with TRBD1. V was pared by 5 bases and J by 2 bases, with 4 bases of the junction left unmatched. This CDR3 has 14 amino acids. DNA of the CDR3: TGTGCCAGCAGTGCCGGGACAGGTCAAGAGACCCAGTACTTC. Its translation is CASSAGTGQETQYF.

This chain links TRBV10-3 with TRBJ2-7, with 12 bases that match TRBD2. J was trimmed by 0 bases and V by 1 base; bases with no gene match: 4. CDR3 length equals 17 residues. Germline V gives CDR1 ENHRY, CDR2 SYGVKD. DNA of the CDR3: TGTGCCATCAGTGAGTTTTGGACTAGCGGGACCTCCTACGAGCAGTACTTC. Amino acids: CAISEFWTSGTSYEQYF.

This clonotype was seen more than once but under ten times. The chain is built from TRBV7-2 and TRBJ1-3, with D maybe TRBD1 (6 bases). Germline V gives CDR1 SGHTA, CDR2 FQGNSA. Trimming removed 1 base from V and 4 bases from J, with 11 bases in between. This CDR3 has 15 residues. The CDR3 DNA reads as TGTGCCAGCAGCTTAGGGTTCGGGGGCGGAAACACCATATATTTT. This gives the protein CASSLGFGGGNTIYF.

This clonotype was recorded at least ten times. This chain uses TRBV5-1 with TRBJ2-7; 7 nucleotides line up with TRBD1. Unmatched junction bases numbered 4, after V lost 2 bases and J lost 2 bases. The CDR3 covers 14 residues. The germline V gene has CDR1 SGHRS and CDR2 YFSETQ. The CDR3 loop reads CASSLSTGPYEQYF. For the CDR3, the DNA is TGCGCCAGCAGCTTATCGACAGGGCCCTACGAGCAGTACTTC.

This clonotype showed up many times. This sequence joins TRBV7-9 and TRBJ2-6; maybe TRBD2 (6 bases). The V gene lost 4 bases and the J gene lost 0 bases, with 16 bases spanning the gap. The CDR3 has 18 amino acids. Germline CDR1 and CDR2: SEHNR and FQNEAQ (reference sequence). The CDR3 sequence: CASSSPGTSHSGANVLTF. DNA of the CDR3: TGTGCCAGCAGCTCCCCTGGGACTTCCCACTCTGGGGCCAACGTCCTGACTTTC.

This clonotype was found many times. The rearrangement links TRBV28 to TRBJ2-7; D gene unclear. This CDR3 comprises 11 residues. The V and J ends lost 11 bases and 2 bases respectively, with 10 bases between them. Germline V gene data show CDR1 as MDHEN and CDR2 as SYDVKM. The CDR3 region is CAAITPYEQYF. Here the CDR3 DNA reads TGTGCCGCCATTACCCCCTACGAGCAGTACTTC.

The chain links TRBV11-2 to TRBJ2-1, with TRBD1 matching 12 bases. V shed 5 bases and J 7 bases; nucleotides not matched to a gene: 9. CDR1 SGHAT and CDR2 FQNNGV come from the germline V gene. This CDR3 is 16 amino acids long. Written as DNA, the CDR3 is TGTGCCAGCAGCCATCCAGGGACAGGGGGCCGGAATGAGCAGTTCTTC. Protein: CASSHPGTGGRNEQFF.

The table lists this clonotype with a few counts. CDR3 residues: CSARALKQGIRDTIYF. The CDR3 coding sequence is TGCAGTGCTAGGGCCTTGAAACAGGGGATTAGGGACACCATATATTTT. The J gene is TRBJ1-3, the V gene TRBV20-1; 7 bases fit TRBD1. V shed 3 bases and J 8 bases; nucleotides not matched to a gene: 16. Germline values: CDR1 DFQATT, CDR2 SNEGSKA (reference sequence). CDR3 length equals 16 residues.

This clonotype was picked up a small number of times. The rearrangement uses TRBV7-9 and TRBJ2-3; TRBD2 matches 7 bases. CDR1 and CDR2 from the germline V gene are SEHNR and FQNEAQ (reference sequence). This CDR3 has 15 residues. The V segment lost 3 bases and the J segment 6 bases; nucleotides outside the gene matches: 9. DNA of the CDR3: TGTGCCAGCAGCTTTATTAACGGGGGGTCGGATACGCAGTATTTT. Amino acids: CASSFINGGSDTQYF.